This T cell receptor beta chain was retrieved from a study of OX40 agonist ivuxolimab in advanced cancers. This CDR3 is 13 amino acids long. CDR1 and CDR2 (germline): MGHRA, YSYEKL. Trimming removed 6 bases from V and 3 bases from J, with 9 bases in between. Produced via immunoSEQ multiplex PCR; TCRdb's table is partial and in-frame only. The sample records about 32,000 clones, 89% being singletons. Collection of blood occurred at baseline, at cycle 4 day 1, and at cycle 7 day 1. The TCR originated in an adult with an advanced solid tumor such as melanoma, head and neck, liver or kidney cancer. Material: CD4+ or CD8+ T cells sorted from blood, obtained in a trial of the OX40 agonist ivuxolimab. The J gene is TRBJ1-3, the V gene TRBV4-1; unclear D gene. CDR3 in amino acids: CASSIQSGNTIYF. The DNA of the CDR3 is TGCGCCAGCAGTATCCAGAGTGGAAACACCATATATTTT.